These 7 T cell receptor beta chains share one sample of origin, sequenced in a study of blood T cells in healthy people across ages. The use of a sample-barcoded 5' primer and a J-beta primer mix characterized a second PCR of about 7 to 12 cycles. TCRdb reprocessed the 5' RACE reads via MiXCR and lists one record per CDR3 protein. The sample has about 1.1 million distinct CDR3 sequences, 35% to 40% seen once; the top ten hold around 13%. Input material: blood. The receptors originated from a man aged 18 to 29 in good health.

The gene calls are TRBV6-2 or TRBV6-3 and TRBJ1-2, with 7 bases aligning to TRBD1. J gave up 3 bases and V 6 bases, and 7 bases lay outside the gene matches. Germline loops: CDR1 MNHEY, CDR2 SVGEGT. CDR3 length: 14 residues. CDR3 bases: TGTGCCAGCAGGGAAGGCGGACAGGACTATGGCTACACCTTC. Its translation: CASREGGQDYGYTF.

This clonotype was detected a few times. The CDR3 DNA reads as TGCAGTGCTTCCTACGGGGGAAATGAGCAGTTCTTC. Encoded protein: CSASYGGNEQFF. The chain uses TRBV20-1 and TRBJ2-1; D is possibly TRBD2 (6 bases). Trimming removed 5 bases at V and 7 bases at J, with 12 bases between. The CDR3 loop spans 12 amino acids. From germline, CDR1 is DFQATT and CDR2 SNEGSKA (reference sequence).

The genes are TRBV21-1 and TRBJ1-2; whether TRBD1, the table's D call, matches the DNA was not checked. TRBV21-1 is a pseudogene locus. The CDR3 covers 14 residues. The CDR3 nucleotides read TGTGCCACCCTTTTACAGGGGGCACGTAAAGGCTACACCTTC. Translated, it gives CATLLQGARKGYTF.

DNA for the CDR3: TGTGCCAGCAGTTACTCGGACAGGGGCTTCTCCTACAATGAGCAGTTCTTC. This encodes CASSYSDRGFSYNEQFF. The rearrangement links TRBV7-2 to TRBJ2-1, with 9 bases identical to TRBD1. CDR3 length equals 17 residues. Germline V lookup: CDR1 SGHTA, CDR2 FQGNSA. J was trimmed by 0 bases and V by 6 bases; bases with no gene match: 9. The variable domain in full, with the rest retrieved from reference TRBV7-2 and TRBJ2-1, is GAGVSQSPSNKVTEKGKDVELRCDPISGHTALYWYRQSLGQGLEFLIYFQGNSAPDKSGLPSDRFSAERTGGSVSTLTIQRTQQEDSAVYLCASSYSDRGFSYNEQFFGPGTRLTVL.

This clonotype was seen just once. The CDR3 sequence: CASSYGTVYGYTF. The CDR3 nucleotides read TGTGCCAGCAGCTATGGGACAGTATATGGCTACACCTTC. The V and J genes are TRBV7-9 and TRBJ1-2, with 7 bases identical to TRBD1. Germline CDR1 and CDR2: SEHNR and FQNEAQ (reference sequence). Trimming removed 4 bases from V and 5 bases from J; junction bases left unmatched: 4. The length of the CDR3 is 13 residues.

A note on this clonotype: This could be a read error, since a much larger clone is one nucleotide away. As DNA, the CDR3 is TGTGCCAGCAGGGTAGCGGAGAACCGTTACAATGAGCAGTTCTTC. This codes for CASRVAENRYNEQFF. This sequence joins TRBV12-3 or TRBV12-4 and TRBJ2-1, with D perhaps matching TRBD2 (6 bases). Trimming cost V 6 bases and J 4 bases, with 16 bases left between them. The CDR3 contains 15 residues.

This clonotype was observed a handful of times. V usage is TRBV20-1 and J usage is TRBJ1-1, with unresolved D. Germline CDR1 reads DFQATT; CDR2 reads SNEGSKA (reference sequence). The germline V and J ends were trimmed by 1 base and 6 bases, with 9 bases remaining between them. The length of the CDR3 is 12 residues. The CDR3 sequence is CSARVRASEAFF. CDR3 coding DNA: TGCAGTGCTAGAGTCCGGGCCTCTGAAGCTTTCTTT.